This TCR beta chain was found in a study of cytomegalovirus exposure and HLA in healthy donors (dated by TCRdb to the late 2010s). For the study in its entirety: In an earlier analysis of fewer than 750 of the donors, approximately 260 Gb of sequence data and approximately 100 million unique TCR beta sequences from roughly 200 million T cells were reported. The study combined high-throughput TCR immunosequencing, statistical association of individual TCRs with disease status, and machine learning to predict cytomegalovirus infection status. Roughly 5 DR-DQ haplotypes were treated as single units for association and clustering because of strong linkage in the cohort. Rather than using new phenotypic data, the later analysis identified candidate immune exposures from TCR beta sequences and from how often those sequences occurred across donors. To decide whether each TCR beta V gene segment behaved as functional or pseudogenic, an earlier analysis of approximately 620 of the donors relied on high-throughput TCR beta sequencing. Across approximately 400 genotyped donors of the cohort, an average of about 240,000 unique TCR beta nucleotide sequences per donor were sequenced, and about a sixth of those sequences were non-productive. HLA typing included class I and class II loci at four-digit resolution. Of the roughly 410 genotyped donors, roughly 80% were placed in the genetic ancestry cluster associated with self-reported Caucasian donors. Alongside the repertoire data, information on donor age, sex, ethnicity and CMV serostatus was compiled. The number of typed donors differed by locus: roughly 629-630 for A, B, C, DRB1 and DQB1; some 540 for DQA1; approximately 600 for DPA1; and around 450 for DPB1. Genome-wide SNP genotypes for about 65% of the roughly 670 donors were used in a later genetic analysis, which treated that subset as a discovery cohort. The study profiled the T cell repertoires of some 610 subjects by immunosequencing and related them to cytomegalovirus serostatus. In addition to the first cohort of about 650 subjects, a separate validation cohort of 130 or so different subjects was used. All discovery cohort repertoires had been generated on a single sequencing platform. To study patterns of TCR occurrence, a later analysis re-analyzed previously published TCR beta repertoires from 666 donors and added high-resolution HLA genotyping. The study aimed to test whether cataloging public T cell receptors could reveal signatures of past pathogen exposure. An early release covering over 500 HLA-typed donors comprised about 300 gigabases of sequencing data and around 80 million unique TCR sequences. Broad study findings and their caveats: Because HLA typing was unavailable for some donors at each locus, only the typed subset was used in association tests. Compared with equally common non-associated chains, HLA-associated TCR beta chains in a later analysis were more clonally expanded and had lower generation probabilities. Most CMV-associated TCR beta chains appeared to be HLA-restricted in a later analysis, and the HLA associations seemed to be driven largely by CMV exposure. Immune exposure information for the cohort was limited to CMV serostatus. This cohort had only TCR beta chains sequenced, and the lack of alpha or paired-chain data limited which features could be detected. In the study, some 160 TCR beta chains were listed as associated with cytomegalovirus. Across donors, most TCR sequences were observed very rarely, whereas some public TCRs were present in many individuals. The presence/absence analyses assumed that sequencing depth was roughly uniform across donors, and that assumption may not be true. A group of highly shared sequence variants was considered likely to be a technical artifact of the sequencing pipeline. When HLA alleles, especially DR and DQ, strongly co-occurred, TCR associations were difficult to assign to individual alleles. In an earlier analysis of some 500 of the donors, most TCR beta V segments appeared in productive rearrangements about 90% or about 30% of the time, broadly matching IMGT annotations. Some IMGT-functional V segments, including TRBV6-2 and TRBV6-3, could not be distinguished by the 87-base-pair reads and were therefore excluded. Cytomegalovirus status was reported to be diagnosed by the classifier with high specificity and sensitivity in both the original and validation cohorts. At a false discovery rate of 0.05, a later analysis linked under 20,000 TCR beta sequences to specific HLA alleles. Linkage disequilibrium might explain the correlated functional status among segregating V segments, but an unknown experimental factor could not be excluded. The authors suggested that the approach could potentially be extended to other disease states and immunological phenotypes. In a later analysis, the rate of TCR association differed among HLA loci, with DRB1 alleles having the most associated TCRs and HLA-C alleles having the fewest. An association between a missense DCLRE1C variant and V-gene and J-gene trimming of TCR beta chains was found in a later genetic analysis and replicated in an independent cohort. Because counts were too low, some 16 rarely observed V segments, including chromosome 9 orphons, were excluded from the earlier analysis of 587 of the donors. A few of the identified cytomegalovirus-associated TCR beta chains were confirmed in vitro to be specific for cytomegalovirus antigens. A later genetic analysis reported fewer N-insertions in productive TCRs among donors in an Asian-associated ancestry cluster than the roughly 670-donor mean. A further reported finding was that TCR beta sequences accurately predicted the HLA-A and HLA-B alleles for most subjects in the first cohort. A later analysis reported that several top co-occurrence clusters appeared linked to parvovirus B19, influenza, CMV and Epstein-Barr virus.

This clone was detected only once. Its antigen remains undetermined. Qualities for individual bases were not recorded, and no much larger clone is one base off. Per the germline V gene, MDHEN is the CDR1 and SYDVKM is the CDR2. V loses 1 base at its end and J loses 4 bases; junction bases beyond the gene matches: 15. Including cysteine and phenylalanine, the CDR3 has 18 amino acids. Here the CDR3 DNA is all that survives: 54 bases in frame from base 1. The cohort comprised several hundred healthy bone marrow donors. At the time of sampling, every cohort member was nominally healthy, though immune exposures that went unrecorded were likely present. The donor tested CMV seronegative, placing the donor among the 350 to 400 seronegative members of the cohort. A peripheral blood sample was collected from each donor, and TCR beta sequencing was performed on peripheral blood mononuclear cells. Genomic DNA extraction from the blood cell samples was performed with the Qiagen DNeasy Blood Extraction Kit.

The library was built by means of the immunoSEQ multiplex PCR assay. The multiplex PCR relied on a mix of 60 forward primers for TCR Vbeta segments and 13 reverse primers for TCR Jbeta segments. The CDR3 region of rearranged TCR beta genes was amplified from genomic DNA by a multiplex PCR assay. The Illumina HiSeq System was used to sequence the amplified TCR beta libraries as 87-base-pair reads. In the original analysis: Across the 600 to 700 repertoires, a later analysis counted roughly 77 million unique TCR beta chains, around 11 million of which were shared by at least two donors. Raw reads were error-corrected and collapsed into unique sequences by a nearest-neighbor algorithm in which closely related sequences were merged to remove PCR and sequencing errors. Alignment of CDR3 sequences to IMGT reference sequences was used to assign V, D and J gene segments. For a sequence to be retained, at least a six-nucleotide match to both a V gene segment and a J gene segment was required. Rearrangements were called productive when the CDR3 lacked stop codons and stayed in frame with V and J; all others were non-productive. Following IMGT convention, CDR3 was defined as the stretch from the second conserved V-encoded cysteine to the conserved J-encoded phenylalanine. In an earlier analysis of 550 to 650 of the donors, sequences lacking an unambiguous match to a single V gene segment were excluded. In an earlier analysis of about 590 of the donors, a V segment was called functional when productive rearrangements were above 56.7%, and segregating when the standard deviation between donors exceeded 5%. A statistical classification framework was built to diagnose cytomegalovirus status from the catalog of TCR beta chain sequences. A later analysis assigned V and J genes by comparing TCR nucleotide sequences with IMGT/GENE-DB human TR gene sequences. In a later analysis, CDR3 sequences and most-parsimonious VDJ recombination scenarios were assigned using the TCRdist pipeline. In a later analysis, each TCR beta chain was defined by its CDR3 amino acid sequence together with its V-gene family, and reads without a unique V-gene family were excluded. A later analysis removed nearly 600 highly shared, low-generation-probability nucleotide sequences to deal with suspected cross-contamination and a sequencing artifact. For each public chain, a later analysis derived a clonal expansion index from normalized ranks of inferred template counts within each repertoire. In a later analysis, generation probabilities were computed using a VDJ recombination model fitted to out-of-frame rearrangements, and the results were checked against IGoR. A later analysis scored TCR-TCR, TCR-HLA and TCR-CMV co-occurrence with hypergeometric tests, applying a repertoire-size bias correction to TCR pairs. In a later analysis, false discovery rates were estimated by permuting HLA or CMV assignments 20 times. In a later analysis, co-occurring TCRs were grouped with DBSCAN, and TCRdist sequence similarity was added when clustering was performed within HLA-allele-positive subsets. Repertoires with fewer than 30,000 or more than 120,000 public chains were left out of co-occurrence clustering, as were a handful of repertoires with anomalous nucleotide sharing. This is the immuneACCESS table as TCRdb keeps it, with only in-frame sequences that have V and J called. A part of the clones is gone; compared with another copy, unresolved V genes explain less than half, and the rest is unexplained. V and J calls plus clone size are reproduced from that table; the DNA served to infer D and trimming. A total of 120,000 or so clones appear in this sample, about four fifths of them only once. In total, the top ten clones hold roughly 2.2% of the sample.

Sequenced input: PBMCs. The receptor chain draws on TRBV28 and TRBJ2-5, and TRBD2 matches 7 of the central bases. This TCR was sampled from a woman aged 40 to 55 in good health and CMV-seronegative. The CDR3 protein is CASSLFFKTSAQPETQYF. The sequenced DNA is TGTGCCAGCAGTTTATTTTTTAAAACTAGCGCCCAGCCAGAGACCCAGTACTTC.